This T cell receptor (beta chain) was documented in a study of CD8 T cells in Susac syndrome. Reverse transcription of roughly 0.5 to 1 ug RNA was performed with random hexamers. TCRdb processed the immunoSEQ multiplex PCR reads anew with MiXCR; each CDR3 protein has one entry. The sample lists approximately 230,000 distinct CDR3 sequences; just over 90% were seen once. Germline loops: CDR1 SGHTA, CDR2 FQGNSA. The CDR3 runs 15 residues. The V gene end was trimmed by 1 base and the J gene end by 10 bases; junction bases not matched to a gene: 6. TCR beta from blood CD8+ and CD4+ T cells was sequenced. Treatment-naive patients with stable or active relapsing-remitting disease served as multiple sclerosis controls.

This receptor was obtained from a human donor with multiple sclerosis. The V call is TRBV7-2, the J call TRBJ2-1, with TRBD2 identical over 11 bases. Input material: CD4+ T cells from PBMCs. This chain's CDR3 is CASSLVLAGGGEQFF. Written as DNA, the CDR3 is TGTGCCAGCAGCTTAGTGCTAGCGGGAGGTGGGGAGCAGTTCTTC.